The clone carrying this T cell receptor beta chain was detected once. The record originates from a study of blood T cell repertoires in COVID-19. Looking at the study overall: Some COVID-19 samples were acute and others convalescent; all came from the United States, Italy and Spain.

V gave up 1 base and J gave up 0 bases; unmatched junction bases: 6. Germline-derived CDR1 and CDR2 are MGHRA and YSYEKL. CDR3 size: 19 residues. The table came from immunoSEQ multiplex PCR; TCRdb's copy has only in-frame clones and leaves some out. The sample includes 120,000 to 150,000 clones, approximately 87% of them seen just once. V gene TRBV4-1 combines with J gene TRBJ2-3; 14 bases match TRBD2. This clonotype originated in a woman aged 45-65 years with active or convalescent COVID-19. Sequenced input: peripheral blood. The CDR3 sequence: CASSQATSGRGESTDTQYF. As DNA, the CDR3 is TGCGCCAGCAGCCAAGCGACTAGCGGGAGGGGTGAGAGCACAGATACGCAGTATTTT.